The 14 T cell receptor beta chains below come from one sample, sequenced in a study of cytomegalovirus exposure and HLA in healthy donors (dated by TCRdb to about 2017). Libraries were made using the immunoSEQ multiplex PCR assay. For the multiplex PCR, a mixture combining 60 forward primers for TCR Vbeta segments and 13 reverse primers for TCR Jbeta segments was used. TCRdb took this table from immuneACCESS and kept in-frame rearrangements with V and J called. Such tables lack part of the clones; where checked against another copy, unresolved V genes explain under half of the gap, and the rest is unexplained. Present in this sample are approximately 120,000 clones, around 85% of which were seen just once. Clones ranked in the top ten supply over 6.5% of the sample. Material for sequencing was PBMCs. Source of these receptors: a woman in her twenties or thirties in good health and CMV-seropositive.

Remarks on this clone: One junction end does not reproduce the germline sequence, and a read error may be involved. The gene calls are TRBV7-9 and TRBJ1-1, with D perhaps matching TRBD1 (5 bases). The CDR3 totals 14 residues. The germline CDR1 and CDR2 sequences are SEHNR and FQNEAQ (reference sequence). The CDR3 region has the DNA TGTTCCAGCAGCTTAGGAGGAGGGGTGGGTGAAGCTTTCTTT. Protein sequence: CSSSLGGGVGEAFF.

This chain connects TRBV30 to TRBJ2-1, with 7 bases matching TRBD2. The CDR3 totals 16 residues. In germline, CDR1 is GTSNPN, CDR2 SVGIG (reference sequence). V was clipped by 3 bases and J by 9 bases; unmatched bases: 17. The CDR3 DNA follows: TGTGCCTGGAGCGCCCTCTTGGGGGGGAGTAGGGGTGAGCAGTTCTTC. Protein product: CAWSALLGGSRGEQFF. The variable domain in full, completed from reference TRBV30 and TRBJ2-1, reads SQTIHQWPATLVQPVGSPLSLECTVEGTSNPNLYWYRQAAGRGLQLLFYSVGIGQISSEVPQNLSASRPQDRQFILSSKKLLLSDSGFYLCAWSALLGGSRGEQFFGPGTRLTVL.

The rearrangement uses TRBV28 and TRBJ2-1; D not resolved. CDR3 length equals 12 residues. Germline CDR1 reads MDHEN; CDR2 reads SYDVKM. The V end was cut by 5 bases, the J end by 9 bases, with 11 bases between. In nucleotides, the CDR3 is TGTGCCAGCAGTCCAGCTCTAGGTGAGCAGTTCTTC. Translation gives CASSPALGEQFF.

This clone was observed once. V is TRBV5-5 and J is TRBJ2-7; perhaps TRBD2 as D (6 bases). CDR1 is SGHKS, CDR2 YYEKEE, per germline (reference sequence). The CDR3 is 18 amino acids. The V gene lost 1 base and the J gene lost 2 bases, with 22 bases spanning the gap. CDR3 protein: CASSLRREGSVLPYEQYF. CDR3 in DNA: TGTGCCAGCAGCTTGAGGCGGGAAGGGTCAGTGCTACCCTACGAGCAGTACTTC.

V and J are TRBV6-1 and TRBJ2-1; TRBD2 is a possible D gene (6 bases). CDR1 and CDR2 from the germline V gene are MNHNS and SASEGT. V lost 2 bases and J lost 4, with 12 bases in between. The CDR3 has 15 amino acids. The CDR3 loop reads CASSESGEAYNEQFF. The DNA for the CDR3 is TGTGCCAGCAGTGAATCTGGGGAGGCATACAATGAGCAGTTCTTC.

This chain uses TRBV27 with TRBJ1-4, with 7 positions matching TRBD1. The CDR3 has 14 amino acids. From germline, CDR1 is MNHEY and CDR2 SMNVEV (reference sequence). V dropped 3 bases and J dropped 9; count of bases not matched to a gene: 7. CDR3 nucleotide sequence: TGTGCCAGCAGTTTCGAGGGGGCTGCGAAAAAACTGTTTTTT. Translating it yields CASSFEGAAKKLFF.

The chain is built from TRBV29-1 and TRBJ1-1; D unresolved. Trimming cost V 5 bases and J 8 bases, with 24 bases left between them. The CDR3 covers 15 residues. Germline V gene sequence: CDR1 SQVTM, CDR2 ANQGSEA. CDR3 in DNA: TGCAGCGTTAAAATAAGGTTCGGGGTTAGTCAGGAAGCTTTCTTT. Amino acids: CSVKIRFGVSQEAFF.

The CDR3 DNA is TGTGCCAGCAGTTACGCTAAAGATACTGAAGCTTTCTTT. This translates into CASSYAKDTEAFF. The genes are TRBV6-5 and TRBJ1-1; D ambiguous. The length of the CDR3 is 13 residues. V was shortened by 2 bases and J by 5 bases, with 9 bases between the two germline ends. CDR1 is MNHEY, CDR2 SVGAGI, per germline.

The chain combines TRBV7-6 with TRBJ2-3, with D unclear. Per germline, CDR1 SGHVS and CDR2 FNYEAQ. Between the trimmed V and J ends, which lost 1 base and 6 bases, there was a span of 5 bases. This CDR3 has 12 amino acids. In DNA form, the CDR3 reads TGTGCCAGCAGCTTAGTCCCGGATACGCAGTATTTT. It yields the protein CASSLVPDTQYF.

The rearrangement links TRBV5-1 to TRBJ2-2; D remains ambiguous. The CDR3 runs 14 residues. Trimming left V 2 bases short and J 6 bases short, with 11 bases between. The germline CDR1 and CDR2 sequences are SGHRS and YFSETQ. The CDR3 loop reads CASSFVESSGELFF. The CDR3 DNA follows: TGCGCCAGCAGCTTTGTGGAGAGCTCCGGGGAGCTGTTTTTT.

The chain carries TRBV27 and TRBJ1-1; possibly TRBD1 for D (5 bases). The V end was cut by 10 bases, the J end by 3 bases, with 15 bases between. This CDR3 has 13 amino acids. Germline CDR1 is MNHEY and CDR2 is SMNVEV (reference sequence). The CDR3 sequence is CATGPPGYTEAFF. The CDR3 region has the DNA TGTGCCACCGGCCCCCCAGGGTACACTGAAGCTTTCTTT.

The rearrangement links TRBV28 to TRBJ2-3, with a possible D match to TRBD2 (5 bases). The CDR3 extends over 13 amino acids. Germline V CDR1 and CDR2: MDHEN, SYDVKM. Trimming left V 6 bases short and J 2 bases short, with 9 bases between. The CDR3 DNA sequence: TGTGCCAGCAGCCGGACTGTCACAGATACGCAGTATTTT. It encodes CASSRTVTDTQYF.

V and J are TRBV28 and TRBJ2-7, with D maybe TRBD2 (5 bases). V lost 6 bases and J lost 0, with 9 bases in between. Germline lookup yields CDR1 MDHEN and CDR2 SYDVKM. This CDR3 is built from 13 residues. The CDR3 DNA sequence: TGTGCCAGCAGGGACTCCAGCTCCTACGAGCAGTACTTC. Residues: CASRDSSSYEQYF.

About this clone: A read error may produce the germline difference seen at one junction end. The chain employs TRBV5-5 and TRBJ1-2, with TRBD1 matching 9 bases. Germline assignment: CDR1 SGHKS and CDR2 YYEKEE (reference sequence). The CDR3 has 16 residues. The CDR3 loop is CASSLSGTGYNFGYTF. CDR3 nucleotide sequence: TGTGCCAGCAGCCTTTCCGGGACAGGGTATAACTTTGGCTACACCTTC.